These 4 T cell receptor beta chains came from one sample sequenced in a study of blood T cell repertoires in COVID-19 (TCRdb year 2020). The library was obtained by the immunoSEQ multiplex PCR assay. As stored in TCRdb, this immuneACCESS dataset retains in-frame rearrangements with V and J assigned. A fraction of the clones does not appear; measured against another copy, unresolved V genes explain less than half of the discrepancy, and the remainder lacks a known reason. The sample table shows 150,000 to 200,000 clones, and 90% are seen once. The leading ten clones occupy around 0.53% of the sample. The specimen sequenced was peripheral blood. These receptors all stem from a man aged 45 to 65 with acute or convalescent COVID-19.

The rearrangement links TRBV5-4 to TRBJ2-1; D is possibly TRBD2 (6 bases). CDR1 is SGHNT and CDR2 is YYREEE in the germline V gene (reference sequence). V lost 4 bases and J 8 bases, leaving 19 bases between the germline ends. The CDR3 runs to 15 residues. CDR3 DNA: TGTGCCAGCAGCCCGGGGACTTCGAGGGCAGATGAGCAGTTCTTC. Its protein product is CASSPGTSRADEQFF.

The rearrangement uses TRBV7-9 and TRBJ2-7; the D is unclear. V was trimmed by 4 bases and J by 2 bases, leaving 9 bases between them. The CDR3 is 13 amino acids. Per germline, CDR1 SEHNR and CDR2 FQNEAQ (reference sequence). CDR3 coding DNA: TGTGCCAGCAGCTACGGAGATACCTACGAGCAGTACGTC. It specifies CASSYGDTYEQYV.

The rearrangement joins TRBV2 to TRBJ1-5; D unclear. The CDR3 totals 13 residues. In germline, CDR1 is SNHLY, CDR2 FYNNEI. The CDR3 here is CATGKGDYQPQHF. The CDR3 bases are TGTGCAACCGGCAAGGGAGACTATCAGCCCCAGCATTTT.

The chain couples TRBV19 to TRBJ1-3; D unresolved. The CDR3 is made up of 16 amino acids. V was trimmed by 0 bases and J by 0 bases, leaving 9 bases between them. The germline CDR1 and CDR2 sequences are LNHDA and SQIVND (reference sequence). The CDR3 DNA sequence: TGTGCCAGTAGTATAGACCGGGGTCGCTCTGGAAACACCATATATTTT. Translation: CASSIDRGRSGNTIYF.